A selection of T cell receptor beta chains follows, all from one sample in a study of blood T cell repertoires in COVID-19. Data came from immunoSEQ multiplex PCR; TCRdb stores just in-frame clones and leaves some out. The data contain around 200,000 clones, just under 90% of them singletons. Sequencing used peripheral blood. The source is a woman aged 18-29 years who had recovered from COVID-19. The CDR3 runs from the conserved cysteine through the conserved F or W. D genes are given only for firm matches. Expanded clones are given a class, and other clones once, few, many or no size at all.

cdr3_nt cdr3_aa v_call clone_size d_call j_call
TGCAGCGCCTCGGACAGGGAAGGGCTCGGCGGTGAGCAGTTCTTC CSASDREGLGGEQFF TRBV29-1 . TRBD1 TRBJ2-1
TGTGCCAGCAGTGACCTACTAGCGGGGGGGCCAGGTACGCAGTATTTT CASSDLLAGGPGTQYF TRBV27 . TRBD2 TRBJ2-3
TGCAGTGCTAGTCCGTTGACTAGCGTAAACAATGAGCAGTTCTTC CSASPLTSVNNEQFF TRBV20-1 . TRBD2 TRBJ2-1
TGTGCTAGTGCCCGGACAGGGGCACGGGATGAGCAGTTCTTC CASARTGARDEQFF TRBV12-5 . TRBD1 TRBJ2-1
TGTGCCAGTAGTATGGGACTACTTTTTGAGCAGTACTTC CASSMGLLFEQYF TRBV19 few TRBD2 TRBJ2-7
TGTGCCAGCTCACCAGTAAGGGGCGTTTTGGACACTGAAGCTTTCTTT CASSPVRGVLDTEAFF TRBV18 . . TRBJ1-1
TGTGCAGTTTTTGGAGGGGCTGGGGCTTTCTTT CAVFGGAGAFF TRBV27 . . TRBJ1-1
TGTGCCTGGGAAGACAGGCCGAACACCATATATTTT CAWEDRPNTIYF TRBV30 . . TRBJ1-3
TGTGCCAGCAGTTACGCGGGGACGTACGAGCAGTACTTC CASSYAGTYEQYF TRBV6-2/TRBV6-3 . . TRBJ2-7
TGTGCCAGCAGTCGATGGGGGACAGTCAGCAATCAGCCCCAGCATTTT CASSRWGTVSNQPQHF TRBV5-6 few TRBD1 TRBJ1-5
TGCGCCAGCAGCTCACAAACAGGGGGAAACTATGGCTACACCTTC CASSSQTGGNYGYTF TRBV4-3 . TRBD1 TRBJ1-2
TGTGCCAGCAGCCCGGGGACTAGCGGGAGCCGGGAGACCCAGTACTTC CASSPGTSGSRETQYF TRBV3-1/TRBV3-2 . TRBD2 TRBJ2-5
TGTGCCAGCAGCGTAGGAGACAGCCTTAACGAGCAGTACTTC CASSVGDSLNEQYF TRBV9 . . TRBJ2-7
TGTGCCAGCAGTCGCTGGTCAGAAAACACTGAAGCTTTCTTT CASSRWSENTEAFF TRBV6-6 . . TRBJ1-1
TGCAGCGTTGGGCAGGGGGCGAACACTGAAGCTTTCTTT CSVGQGANTEAFF TRBV29-1 few TRBD1 TRBJ1-1
TGTGCCAGCAGTTACGCAGGGGGGAATGAGCAGTTCTTC CASSYAGGNEQFF TRBV6-5 . . TRBJ2-1
TGTGCCAGCAGCTTGGCCGGGAACCGCTATGGCTACACCTTC CASSLAGNRYGYTF TRBV5-4 few . TRBJ1-2
TGTGCCAGTAACCGGGACAGCAACTATGGCTACACCTTC CASNRDSNYGYTF TRBV19 . TRBD1 TRBJ1-2
TGCGCCAGCAGCTTGTCCGGGTACACAGATACGCAGTATTTT CASSLSGYTDTQYF TRBV5-1 . . TRBJ2-3
TGTGCCAGCAGCTTACAGGGAGGGAACACTGAAGCTTTCTTT CASSLQGGNTEAFF TRBV7-9 . . TRBJ1-1
TGTGCCACTGGGAGAGGGTCGGGGGGCTACACCTTC CATGRGSGGYTF TRBV10-3 . . TRBJ1-2
TGCGCCAGCAGCCAAGGGGGGCAGGGGGCGACCACTGAAGCTTTCTTT CASSQGGQGATTEAFF TRBV4-3 many TRBD1 TRBJ1-1
TGCGCCAGCAGCCAATTAGCGGGGGGGTACAATGAGCAGTTCTTC CASSQLAGGYNEQFF TRBV4-3 once TRBD2 TRBJ2-1
TGTGCCAGTAGTATTATACCCCCGACTGCCAATGAGCAGTTCTTC CASSIIPPTANEQFF TRBV19 . . TRBJ2-1
TGTGCCACCAGCAGAGAGAGGGTGGGGGCTCGGGTCCAGCCCCAGCATTTT CATSRERVGARVQPQHF TRBV15 . . TRBJ1-5
TGTGCCAGCAATCCAGCACAGGGACACACTGAAGCTTTCTTT CASNPAQGHTEAFF TRBV28 . . TRBJ1-1
TGTGCCAGCAGCCGGAGCGGGAAGGGCACCGGGGAGCTGTTTTTT CASSRSGKGTGELFF TRBV7-2 . TRBD2 TRBJ2-2
TGTGCCAGCAGTCCATTGGGACTAGCGGGTGAAGTTACACCTAGCACAGATACGCAGTATTTT CASSPLGLAGEVTPSTDTQYF TRBV27 once TRBD2 TRBJ2-3
TGTGCCAGCAGTTTGGGGACAACGTACAATGAGCAGTTCTTC CASSLGTTYNEQFF TRBV27 . . TRBJ2-1
TGTGCCAGCAGTGAACTTAGCGGGGGCCCCCTGGGTGAGCAGTTCTTC CASSELSGGPLGEQFF TRBV6-1 . TRBD2 TRBJ2-1
TGCAGCGTTGAAGACCCGGCGGCCAGGGGATTTAGCTATGGCTACACCTTC CSVEDPAARGFSYGYTF TRBV29-1 . . TRBJ1-2
TGTGCCAGCAGCGTAGAAGGCAGCCGACTAGCGTTTAGCACAGATACGCAGTATTTT CASSVEGSRLAFSTDTQYF TRBV9 once TRBD2 TRBJ2-3
TGTGCCAGCAGCAAAGATTCAGATAGCAATCAGCCCCAGCATTTT CASSKDSDSNQPQHF TRBV21-1 . . TRBJ1-5
TGTGCCAGCAGCCCGGGCGGGGGCGACTCCTACGAGCAGTACTTC CASSPGGGDSYEQYF TRBV6-5 . . TRBJ2-7
TGTGCCAGCAGCCCTCCAATATGGGCCAGGGGGCAGAAGTACTTC CASSPPIWARGQKYF TRBV11-2 . TRBD1 TRBJ2-7
TGTGCCAGCAGCGGAGGATGGCGGAACACCGGGGAGCTGTTTTTT CASSGGWRNTGELFF TRBV5-4 . . TRBJ2-2
TGTGCCAGCAGTCACACAGATACGCAGTATTTT CASSHTDTQYF TRBV27 . . TRBJ2-3
TGCAGCGGGGCTCGTACCGGGGTCGGAGAGACCCAGTACTTC CSGARTGVGETQYF TRBV29-1 . . TRBJ2-5
TGTGCCAGCAGCTTAACGTTAGCCGGGGAGCTGTTTTTT CASSLTLAGELFF TRBV7-3 . . TRBJ2-2
TGTGCCAGCACCATCGACAGACAAGAGACCCAGTACTTC CASTIDRQETQYF TRBV27 . . TRBJ2-5
TGCGCCAGCAGCCAAGATGGGTACTATGGAAACACCATATATTTT CASSQDGYYGNTIYF TRBV4-3 once . TRBJ1-3
TGTGCCAGCAGCCGTCCCCTAGCGGGGGGAATAATTAACATTCAGTACTTC CASSRPLAGGIINIQYF TRBV5-6 . TRBD2 TRBJ2-4
TGTGCCAGCAGTGTGGGGCAGTACTCCTATAATTCACCCCTCCACTTT CASSVGQYSYNSPLHF TRBV2 once . TRBJ1-6
TGTGCCAGCAGTATCACCGGGACAGGGGTTTCACCCCTCCACTTT CASSITGTGVSPLHF TRBV27 . TRBD1 TRBJ1-6
TGTGCCAGCAGCTTGGGGCCCGGGACTAGCGGATTCGGAGATACGCAGTATTTT CASSLGPGTSGFGDTQYF TRBV5-4 . TRBD2 TRBJ2-3
TGTGCCAGCAGCCAGTGGAGGGCTGAGTACAATGAGCAGTTCTTC CASSQWRAEYNEQFF TRBV14 . . TRBJ2-1
TGTGCCAGCAGCTTGATCCCCCAGGGGGCGGGAAACACCATATATTTT CASSLIPQGAGNTIYF TRBV5-4 once TRBD1 TRBJ1-3
TGTGCCAGCAGTTTAAGGCCTAGCGGGGGTTCAGATACGCAGTATTTT CASSLRPSGGSDTQYF TRBV28 . TRBD2 TRBJ2-3
TGTGCCACACTAGGAACTAGCGGGAGCACAGATACGCAGTATTTT CATLGTSGSTDTQYF TRBV10-3 . TRBD2 TRBJ2-3
TGCGCCAGCAGCCTAATGTCCGGGACAGCGGGGAACACTGAAGCTTTCTTT CASSLMSGTAGNTEAFF TRBV5-1 . TRBD1 TRBJ1-1
TGTGCCAGCACTACTCCACAGGGAGCTAACTATGGCTACACCTTC CASTTPQGANYGYTF TRBV28 . . TRBJ1-2